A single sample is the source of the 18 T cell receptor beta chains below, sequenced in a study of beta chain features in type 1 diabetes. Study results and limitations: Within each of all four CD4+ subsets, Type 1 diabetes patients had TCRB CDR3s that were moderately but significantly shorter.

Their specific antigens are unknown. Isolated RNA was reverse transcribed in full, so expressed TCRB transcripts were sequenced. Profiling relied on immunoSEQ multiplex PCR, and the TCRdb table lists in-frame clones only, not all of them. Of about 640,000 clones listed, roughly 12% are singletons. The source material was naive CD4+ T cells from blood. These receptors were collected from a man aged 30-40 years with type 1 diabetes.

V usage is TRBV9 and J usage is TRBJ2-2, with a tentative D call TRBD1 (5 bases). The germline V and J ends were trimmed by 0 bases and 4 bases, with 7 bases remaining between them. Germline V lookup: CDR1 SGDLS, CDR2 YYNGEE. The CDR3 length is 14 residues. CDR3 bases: TGTGCCAGCAGCGTAGGACAGTTCACCGGGGAGCTGTTTTTT. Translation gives CASSVGQFTGELFF.

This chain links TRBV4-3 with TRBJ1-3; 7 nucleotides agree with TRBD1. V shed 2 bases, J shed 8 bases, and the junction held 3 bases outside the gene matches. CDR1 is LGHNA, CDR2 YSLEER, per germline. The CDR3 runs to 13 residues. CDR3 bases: TGCGCCAGCAGCCAACGACAGGGTGACACCATATATTTT. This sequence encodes CASSQRQGDTIYF.

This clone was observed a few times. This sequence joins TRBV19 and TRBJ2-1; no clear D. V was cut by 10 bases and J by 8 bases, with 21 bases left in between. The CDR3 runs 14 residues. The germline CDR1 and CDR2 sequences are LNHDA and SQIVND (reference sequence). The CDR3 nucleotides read TGTGCCACGTCCACCGTGCGTCATCTCCATGAGCAGTTCTTC. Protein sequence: CATSTVRHLHEQFF.

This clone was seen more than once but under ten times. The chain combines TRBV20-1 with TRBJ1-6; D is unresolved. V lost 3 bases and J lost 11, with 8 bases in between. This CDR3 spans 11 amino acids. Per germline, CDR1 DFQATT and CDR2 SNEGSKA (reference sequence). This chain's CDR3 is CSASEGTPLHF. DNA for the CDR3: TGCAGTGCTAGTGAGGGAACACCCCTCCACTTT.

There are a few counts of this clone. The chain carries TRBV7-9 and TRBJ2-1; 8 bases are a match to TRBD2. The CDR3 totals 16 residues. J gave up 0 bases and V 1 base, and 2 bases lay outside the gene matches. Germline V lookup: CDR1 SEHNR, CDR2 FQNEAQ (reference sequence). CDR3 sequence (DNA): TGTGCCAGCAGCTTAGGGCGGGGGGCCTCCTACAATGAGCAGTTCTTC. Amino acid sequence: CASSLGRGASYNEQFF.

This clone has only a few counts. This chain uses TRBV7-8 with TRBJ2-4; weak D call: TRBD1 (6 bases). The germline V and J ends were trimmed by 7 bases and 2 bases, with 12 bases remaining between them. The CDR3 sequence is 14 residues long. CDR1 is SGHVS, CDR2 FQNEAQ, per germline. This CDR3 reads CASNLQGPKNIQYF. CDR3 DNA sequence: TGTGCCAGCAACCTACAGGGCCCCAAAAACATTCAGTACTTC.

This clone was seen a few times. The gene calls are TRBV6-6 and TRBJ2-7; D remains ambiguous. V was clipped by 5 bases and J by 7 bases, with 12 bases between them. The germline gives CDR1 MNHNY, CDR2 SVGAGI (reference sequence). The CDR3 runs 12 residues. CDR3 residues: CASSRTLGEQYF. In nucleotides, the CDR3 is TGTGCCAGCAGTCGGACCCTGGGGGAGCAGTACTTC.

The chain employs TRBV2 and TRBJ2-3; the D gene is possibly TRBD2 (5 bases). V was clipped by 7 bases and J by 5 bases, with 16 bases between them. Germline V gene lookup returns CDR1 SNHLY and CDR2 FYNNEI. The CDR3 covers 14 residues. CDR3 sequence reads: CASNSRGKRDTQYF. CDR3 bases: TGTGCCAGCAACTCCCGGGGAAAAAGAGATACGCAGTATTTT.

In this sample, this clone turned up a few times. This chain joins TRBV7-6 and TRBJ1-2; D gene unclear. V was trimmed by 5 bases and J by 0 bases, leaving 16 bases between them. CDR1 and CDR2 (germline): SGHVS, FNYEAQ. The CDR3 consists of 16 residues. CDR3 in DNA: TGTGCCAGCAGCCCCATGGTTGAGGGCTCTAACTATGGCTACACCTTC. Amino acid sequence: CASSPMVEGSNYGYTF.

The CDR3 DNA reads as TGTGCCAGCAGTTACTTGACAGGAACCCAGTACTTC. It translates to CASSYLTGTQYF. The chain is built from TRBV6-6 and TRBJ2-5; D might be TRBD1 (6 bases). The CDR3 contains 12 residues. The ends were cut back, 1 base at V and 8 bases at J, with 8 bases in the middle. Germline V gene sequence: CDR1 MNHNY, CDR2 SVGAGI (reference sequence).

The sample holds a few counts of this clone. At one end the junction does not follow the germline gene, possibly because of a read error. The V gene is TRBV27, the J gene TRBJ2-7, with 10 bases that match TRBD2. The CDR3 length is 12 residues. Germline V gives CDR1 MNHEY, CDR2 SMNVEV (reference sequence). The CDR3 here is CASSSVLAGAIF. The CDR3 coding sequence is TGTGCCAGCAGTTCCGTCCTAGCGGGGGCCATCTTC.

CDR3 nucleotide sequence: TGCGCCAGCAGCACCGACCCCAGCGGGGGAAAAGCCTACGAGCAGTACTTC. Its protein product is CASSTDPSGGKAYEQYF. J is TRBJ2-7 and V is TRBV4-1; 8 bases align to TRBD2. The CDR3 is made up of 17 amino acids. V was clipped by 5 bases and J by 2 bases; unmatched bases: 14. Germline assignment: CDR1 MGHRA and CDR2 YSYEKL.

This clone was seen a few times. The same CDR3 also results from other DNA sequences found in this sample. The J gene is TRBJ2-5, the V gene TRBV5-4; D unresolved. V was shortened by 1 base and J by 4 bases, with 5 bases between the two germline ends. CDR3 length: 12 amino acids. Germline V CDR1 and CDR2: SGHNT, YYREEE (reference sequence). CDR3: CASSLPGETQYF. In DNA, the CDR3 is TGTGCCAGCAGCTTGCCGGGAGAGACCCAGTACTTC.

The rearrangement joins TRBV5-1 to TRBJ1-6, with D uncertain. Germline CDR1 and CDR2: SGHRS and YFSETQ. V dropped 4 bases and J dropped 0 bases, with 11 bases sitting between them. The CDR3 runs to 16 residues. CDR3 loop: CASSGSGASYNSPLHF. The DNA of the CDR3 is TGCGCCAGCAGCGGGTCCGGAGCCTCCTATAATTCACCCCTCCACTTT.

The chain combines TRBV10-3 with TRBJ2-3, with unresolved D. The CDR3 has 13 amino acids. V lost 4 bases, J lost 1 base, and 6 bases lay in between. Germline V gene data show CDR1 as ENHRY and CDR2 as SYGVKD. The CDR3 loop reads CAISVGGTDTQYF. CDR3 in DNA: TGTGCCATCAGTGTGGGCGGCACAGATACGCAGTATTTT.

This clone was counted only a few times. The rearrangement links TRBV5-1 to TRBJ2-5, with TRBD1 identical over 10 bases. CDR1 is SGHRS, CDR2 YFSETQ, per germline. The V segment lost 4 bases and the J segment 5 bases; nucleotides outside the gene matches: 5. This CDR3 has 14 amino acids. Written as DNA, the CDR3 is TGCGCCAGCAGCCGACAGGGGGCGAAGGAGACCCAGTACTTC. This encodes CASSRQGAKETQYF.

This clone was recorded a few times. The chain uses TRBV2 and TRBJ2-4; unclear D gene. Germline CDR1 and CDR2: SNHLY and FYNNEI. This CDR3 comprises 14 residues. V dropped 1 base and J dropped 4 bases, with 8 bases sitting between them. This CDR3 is CASSEGVLKNIQYF. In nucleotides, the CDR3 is TGTGCCAGCAGTGAAGGAGTTTTGAAAAACATTCAGTACTTC.

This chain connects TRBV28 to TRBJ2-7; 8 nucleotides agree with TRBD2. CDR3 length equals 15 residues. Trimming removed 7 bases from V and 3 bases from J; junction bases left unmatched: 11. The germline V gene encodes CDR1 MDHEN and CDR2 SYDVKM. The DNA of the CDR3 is TGTGCCAGCACCCGAGACGGGGGGGCTGGCTACGAGCAGTACTTC. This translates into CASTRDGGAGYEQYF. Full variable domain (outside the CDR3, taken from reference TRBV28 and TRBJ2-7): DVKVTQSSRYLVKRTGEKVFLECVQDMDHENMFWYRQDPGLGLRLIYFSYDVKMKEKGDIPEGYSVSREKKERFSLILESASTNQTSMYLCASTRDGGAGYEQYFGPGTRLTVT.